This T cell receptor beta chain was identified in a study of T cell repertoires in cytomegalovirus infection. Background on the study: Indications came from public TCR beta signatures; they pointed to CMV infection and to a matching HLA type. Notes on the study in general: CMV-specific HLA-C-restricted TCR beta clonotypes dominated the ex vivo response.

As to this clonotype: The antigen is undetermined.

CDR3 length: 15 amino acids. V dropped 5 bases and J dropped 7; count of bases not matched to a gene: 7. CDR1 MDHEN and CDR2 SYDVKM come from the germline V gene. Using its own MiXCR run on the reads, TCRdb lists one record per CDR3 protein. The repertoire consists of under 200,000 distinct CDR3 sequences, with roughly 18% occurring once and the leading ten covering 15% to 20%. The chain joins TRBV28 to TRBJ1-4, with 10 positions matching TRBD1. The sequence came from a human donor in good health (CMV status not recorded). Some clones in this sample may be carry-over from other donors' samples. Sample: CD8+ T cells from PBMCs. DNA for the CDR3: TGTGCCAGCAGTCCCCGGACAGGGGGAAGTGAAAAACTGTTTTTT. Its protein is CASSPRTGGSEKLFF.